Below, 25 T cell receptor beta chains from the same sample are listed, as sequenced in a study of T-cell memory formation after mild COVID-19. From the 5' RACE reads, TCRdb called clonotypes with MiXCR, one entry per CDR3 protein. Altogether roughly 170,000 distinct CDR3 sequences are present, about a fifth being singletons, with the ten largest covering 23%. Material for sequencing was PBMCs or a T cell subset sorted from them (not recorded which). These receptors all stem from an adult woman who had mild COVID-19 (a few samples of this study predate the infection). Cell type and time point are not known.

CDR3: CASSFLKGEAYLLLHF. CDR3 nucleotides: TGTGCCAGCAGTTTTCTTAAGGGGGAAGCTTATCTACTCCTCCACTTT. This sequence joins TRBV27 and TRBJ1-6, with a weak D call TRBD1 (6 bases). Trimming left V 3 bases short and J 15 bases short, with 24 bases between. CDR1 and CDR2 from the germline V gene are MNHEY and SMNVEV (reference sequence). This CDR3 contains 16 residues.

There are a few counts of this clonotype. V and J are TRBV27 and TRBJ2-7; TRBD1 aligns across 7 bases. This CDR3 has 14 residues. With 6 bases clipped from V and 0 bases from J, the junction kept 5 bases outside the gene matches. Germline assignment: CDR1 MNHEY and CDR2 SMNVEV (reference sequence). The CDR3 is CASRPDRSSYEQYF. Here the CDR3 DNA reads TGTGCCAGCAGGCCGGACAGGAGCTCCTACGAGCAGTACTTC.

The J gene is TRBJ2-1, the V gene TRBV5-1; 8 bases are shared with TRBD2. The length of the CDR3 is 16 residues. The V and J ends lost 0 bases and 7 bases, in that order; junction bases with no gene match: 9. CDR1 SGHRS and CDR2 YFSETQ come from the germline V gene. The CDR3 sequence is CASSLGRGLGANEQFF. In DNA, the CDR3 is TGCGCCAGCAGCTTGGGCCGGGGACTAGGTGCGAATGAGCAGTTCTTC.

This chain's CDR3 is CASSYFSPERPYNEQFF. In DNA, the CDR3 is TGTGCCAGCAGTTACTTCTCACCCGAGCGTCCCTACAATGAGCAGTTCTTC. The rearrangement uses TRBV6-5 and TRBJ2-1; D ambiguous. Germline V gives CDR1 MNHEY, CDR2 SVGAGI. Trimming stripped 1 base from V and 2 bases from J, with 15 bases between. The CDR3 has 17 residues.

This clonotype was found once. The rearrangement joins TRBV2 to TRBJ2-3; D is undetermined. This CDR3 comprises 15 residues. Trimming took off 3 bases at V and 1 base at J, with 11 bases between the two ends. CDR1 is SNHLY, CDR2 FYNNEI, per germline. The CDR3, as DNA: TGTGCCAGCAGTGAGTTTGCGGACCGCACAGATACGCAGTATTTT. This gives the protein CASSEFADRTDTQYF.

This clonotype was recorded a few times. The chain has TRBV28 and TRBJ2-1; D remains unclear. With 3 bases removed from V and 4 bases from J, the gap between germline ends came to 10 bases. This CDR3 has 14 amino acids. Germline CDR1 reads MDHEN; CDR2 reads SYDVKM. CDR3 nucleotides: TGTGCCAGCAGTTTCTTAACAGTGTACAATGAGCAGTTCTTC. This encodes CASSFLTVYNEQFF.

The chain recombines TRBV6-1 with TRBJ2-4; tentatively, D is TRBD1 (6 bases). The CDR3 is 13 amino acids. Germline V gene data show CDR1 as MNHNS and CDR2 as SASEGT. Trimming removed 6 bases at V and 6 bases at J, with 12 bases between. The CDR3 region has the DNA TGTGCCAGCAGCCGAGGGGGTAGAAACATTCAGTACTTC. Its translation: CASSRGGRNIQYF.

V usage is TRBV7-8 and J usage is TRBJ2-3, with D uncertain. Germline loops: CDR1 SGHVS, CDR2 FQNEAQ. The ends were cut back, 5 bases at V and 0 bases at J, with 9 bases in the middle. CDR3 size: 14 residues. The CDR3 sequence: CASSPMGSTDTQYF. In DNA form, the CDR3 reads TGTGCCAGCAGCCCCATGGGCAGCACAGATACGCAGTATTTT.

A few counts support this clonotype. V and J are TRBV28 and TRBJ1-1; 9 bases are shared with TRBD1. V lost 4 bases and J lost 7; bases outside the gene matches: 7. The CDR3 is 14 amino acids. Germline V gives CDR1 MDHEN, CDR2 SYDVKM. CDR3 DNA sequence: TGTGCCAGCAGTTGGGACGGGACAGGGAATGAAGCTTTCTTT. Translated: CASSWDGTGNEAFF.

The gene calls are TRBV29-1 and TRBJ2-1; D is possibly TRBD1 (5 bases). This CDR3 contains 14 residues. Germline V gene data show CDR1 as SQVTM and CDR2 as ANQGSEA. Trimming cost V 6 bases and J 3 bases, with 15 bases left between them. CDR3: CSVLGKGVYNEQFF. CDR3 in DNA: TGCAGCGTGCTGGGTAAAGGGGTCTACAATGAGCAGTTCTTC.

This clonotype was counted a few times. The CDR3 DNA reads TGTGCCAGCAGCTTTCGAGAACCTGAAGCTTTCTTT. The encoded protein is CASSFREPEAFF. This chain joins TRBV7-9 and TRBJ1-1, with D unresolved. Trimming shortened V by 3 bases and J by 6 bases, and 8 bases separated the two germline ends. This CDR3 has 12 amino acids. Germline-derived CDR1 and CDR2 are SEHNR and FQNEAQ (reference sequence).

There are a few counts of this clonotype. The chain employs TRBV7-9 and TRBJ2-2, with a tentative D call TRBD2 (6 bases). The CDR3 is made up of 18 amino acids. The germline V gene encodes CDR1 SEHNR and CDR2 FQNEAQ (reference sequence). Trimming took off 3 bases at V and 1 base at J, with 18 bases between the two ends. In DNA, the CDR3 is TGTGCCAGCAGCTTGTCATTAGTAAGCGGGCTGAACACCGGGGAGCTGTTTTTT. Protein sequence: CASSLSLVSGLNTGELFF.

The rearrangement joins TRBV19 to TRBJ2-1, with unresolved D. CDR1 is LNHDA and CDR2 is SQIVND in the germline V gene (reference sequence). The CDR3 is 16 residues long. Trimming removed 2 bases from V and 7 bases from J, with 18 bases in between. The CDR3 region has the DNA TGTGCCAGTAGTATATCACAATTAGTTGGAACGAATGAGCAGTTCTTC. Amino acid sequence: CASSISQLVGTNEQFF. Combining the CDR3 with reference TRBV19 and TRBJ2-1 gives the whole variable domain DGGITQSPKYLFRKEGQNVTLSCEQNLNHDAMYWYRQDPGQGLRLIYYSQIVNDFQKGDIAEGYSVSREKKESFPLTVTSAQKNPTAFYLCASSISQLVGTNEQFFGPGTRLTVL.

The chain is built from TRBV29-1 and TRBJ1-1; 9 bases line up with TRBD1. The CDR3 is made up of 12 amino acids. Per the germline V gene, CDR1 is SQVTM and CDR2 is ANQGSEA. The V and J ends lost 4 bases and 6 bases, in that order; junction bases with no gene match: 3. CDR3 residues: CSVGGTGPEAFF. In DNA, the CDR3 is TGCAGCGTTGGGGGGACAGGGCCTGAAGCTTTCTTT. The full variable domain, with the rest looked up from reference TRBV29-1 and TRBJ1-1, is SAVISQKPSRDICQRGTSLTIQCQVDSQVTMMFWYRQQPGQSLTLIATANQGSEATYESGFVIDKFPISRPNLTFSTLTVSNMSPEDSSIYLCSVGGTGPEAFFGQGTRLTVV.

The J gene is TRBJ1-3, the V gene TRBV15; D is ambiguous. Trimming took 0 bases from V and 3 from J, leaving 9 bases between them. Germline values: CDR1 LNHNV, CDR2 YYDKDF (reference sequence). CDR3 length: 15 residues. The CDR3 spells CATSRDLGHGNTIYF. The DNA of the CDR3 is TGTGCCACCAGCAGAGATCTAGGCCATGGAAACACCATATATTTT.

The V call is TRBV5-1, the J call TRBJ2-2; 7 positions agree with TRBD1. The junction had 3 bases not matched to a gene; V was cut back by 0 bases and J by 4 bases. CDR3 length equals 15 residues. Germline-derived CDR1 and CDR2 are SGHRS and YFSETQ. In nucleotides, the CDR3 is TGCGCCAGCAGCTTGGGGACAGGTGGCACCGGGGAGCTGTTTTTT. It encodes CASSLGTGGTGELFF.

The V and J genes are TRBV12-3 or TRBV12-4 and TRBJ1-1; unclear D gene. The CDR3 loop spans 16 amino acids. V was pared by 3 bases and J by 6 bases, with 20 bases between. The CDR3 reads CASSFSYGVYGPEAFF. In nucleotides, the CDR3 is TGTGCCAGCAGTTTCTCTTATGGAGTATACGGCCCTGAAGCTTTCTTT.

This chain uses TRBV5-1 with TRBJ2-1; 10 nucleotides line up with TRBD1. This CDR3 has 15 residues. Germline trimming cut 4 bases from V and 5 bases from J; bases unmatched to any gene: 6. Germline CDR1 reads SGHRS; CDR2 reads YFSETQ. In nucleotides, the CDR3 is TGCGCCAGCAGCCCCGGGACAGGGGCGGACAATGAGCAGTTCTTC. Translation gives CASSPGTGADNEQFF.

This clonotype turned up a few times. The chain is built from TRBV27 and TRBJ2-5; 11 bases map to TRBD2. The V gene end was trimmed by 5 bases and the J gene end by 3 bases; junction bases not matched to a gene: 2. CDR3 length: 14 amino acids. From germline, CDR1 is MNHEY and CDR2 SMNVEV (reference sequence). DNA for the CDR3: TGTGCCAGCAGTAGACTAGCGGGGAAAGAGACCCAGTACTTC. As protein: CASSRLAGKETQYF.

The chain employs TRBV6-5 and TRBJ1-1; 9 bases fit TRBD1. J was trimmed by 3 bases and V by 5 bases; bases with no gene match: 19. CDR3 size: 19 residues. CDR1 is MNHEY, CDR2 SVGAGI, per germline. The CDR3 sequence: CASSTSGTGSLDWDTEAFF. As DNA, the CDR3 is TGTGCCAGCAGTACATCCGGGACAGGGAGTCTGGATTGGGACACTGAAGCTTTCTTT.

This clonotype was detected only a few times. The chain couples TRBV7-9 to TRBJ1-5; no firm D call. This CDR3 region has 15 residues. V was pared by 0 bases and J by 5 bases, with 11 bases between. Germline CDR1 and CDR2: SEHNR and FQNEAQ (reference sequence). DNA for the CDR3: TGTGCCAGCAGCTTAGCTTATCCAAGGGATCAGCCCCAGCATTTT. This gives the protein CASSLAYPRDQPQHF.

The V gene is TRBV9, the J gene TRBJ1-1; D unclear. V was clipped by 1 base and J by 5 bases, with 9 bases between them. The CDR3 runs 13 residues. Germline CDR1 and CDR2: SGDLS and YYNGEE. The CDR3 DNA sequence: TGTGCCAGCAGCGTAAACGGTGGTACTGAAGCTTTCTTT. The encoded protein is CASSVNGGTEAFF.

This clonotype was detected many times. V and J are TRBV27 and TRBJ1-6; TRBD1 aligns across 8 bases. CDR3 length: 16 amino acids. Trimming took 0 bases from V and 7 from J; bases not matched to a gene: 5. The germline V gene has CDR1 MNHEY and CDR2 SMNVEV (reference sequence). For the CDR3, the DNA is TGTGCCAGCAGTTTATCTGTCCAGGGGGCAAATTCACCCCTCCACTTT. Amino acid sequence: CASSLSVQGANSPLHF.

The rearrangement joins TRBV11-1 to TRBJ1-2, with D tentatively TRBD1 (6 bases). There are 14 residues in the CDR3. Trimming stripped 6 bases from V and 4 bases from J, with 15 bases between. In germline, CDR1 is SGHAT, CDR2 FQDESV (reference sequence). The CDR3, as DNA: TGTGCCAGCAGTCCTGGGGGGACAAGCTATGGCTACACCTTC. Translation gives CASSPGGTSYGYTF.

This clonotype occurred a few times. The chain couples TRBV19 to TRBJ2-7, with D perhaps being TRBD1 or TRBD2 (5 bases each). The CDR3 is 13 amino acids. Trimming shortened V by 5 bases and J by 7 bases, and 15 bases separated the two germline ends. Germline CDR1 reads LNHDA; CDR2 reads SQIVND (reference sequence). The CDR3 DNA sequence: TGTGCCAGTAGTCCGGGGACCCCGGGGGAGCAGTACTTC. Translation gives CASSPGTPGEQYF.